Each of the 18 T cell receptor beta chains below was sequenced from the same sample in a study of blood T cell repertoires in COVID-19. Only in-frame clones appear in the TCRdb table, and some are missing; sequencing was by immunoSEQ multiplex PCR. The repertoire holds about 24,000 clones, with approximately 89% as singletons. Sequenced: peripheral blood. The receptor set was obtained from a human donor in a cohort sampled during active COVID-19.

There are a few counts of this clone. The chain has TRBV9 and TRBJ1-3; D might be TRBD1 (5 bases). V was trimmed by 0 bases and J by 2 bases, leaving 9 bases between them. The CDR3 contains 15 residues. Germline CDR1 is SGDLS and CDR2 is YYNGEE. The CDR3 DNA is TGTGCCAGCAGCGTAGACGGGGGTACTGGAAACACCATATATTTT. This codes for CASSVDGGTGNTIYF. Full variable domain (rest looked up from reference TRBV9 and TRBJ1-3): DSGVTQTPKHLITATGQRVTLRCSPRSGDLSVYWYQQSLDQGLQFLIQYYNGEERAKGNILERFSAQQFPDLHSELNLSSLELGDSALYFCASSVDGGTGNTIYFGEGSWLTVV.

The rearrangement joins TRBV28 to TRBJ1-4; 10 bases agree with TRBD1. The V gene end was trimmed by 8 bases and the J gene end by 8 bases; junction bases not matched to a gene: 11. Germline V lookup: CDR1 MDHEN, CDR2 SYDVKM. This CDR3 comprises 15 residues. The CDR3 region has the DNA TGTGCCAGCGGCTCCCCGGGACAGGGGACCGAAAAACTGTTTTTT. It specifies CASGSPGQGTEKLFF.

CDR3 protein: CASSPPQGARTEAFF. The CDR3 nucleotides read TGTGCCAGCTCACCACCGCAGGGGGCGCGCACTGAAGCTTTCTTT. V is TRBV18 and J is TRBJ1-1, with 8 positions matching TRBD1. The V gene's germline CDR1 is KGHSH and CDR2 LQKENI. After removal of 0 bases from V and 4 bases from J, the junction contained 4 bases not matched to a gene. The CDR3 is made up of 15 amino acids.

The chain is built from TRBV30 and TRBJ1-1, with 7 bases that match TRBD1. Germline CDR1 GTSNPN, CDR2 SVGIG (reference sequence). V lost 2 bases to trimming and J lost 1 base; unmatched junction nucleotides: 7. This CDR3 spans 15 amino acids. The CDR3: CAWSPQGQPNTEAFF. As DNA, the CDR3 is TGTGCCTGGAGTCCTCAGGGACAGCCGAACACTGAAGCTTTCTTT.

This clone was detected once. The chain has TRBV5-6 and TRBJ1-4; a weak D match, TRBD1 (6 bases). CDR1 and CDR2 from the germline V gene are SGHDT and YYEEEE. The CDR3 loop spans 15 amino acids. The V end lost 4 bases, the J end lost 0 bases, and 10 bases lay between the germline ends. The chain's CDR3 is CASSPRGSTNEKLFF. The CDR3 region has the DNA TGTGCCAGCAGCCCCAGGGGCTCAACTAATGAAAAACTGTTTTTT.

The table lists this clone with a few counts. The chain is built from TRBV30 and TRBJ2-1; TRBD2 aligns across 9 bases. V was clipped by 1 base and J by 7 bases; unmatched bases: 14. CDR1 and CDR2 (germline): GTSNPN, SVGIG (reference sequence). CDR3 length: 17 residues. Here the CDR3 DNA reads TGTGCCTGGAGTGGGGGTAGCGGGGGCCAACCTAATAATGAGCAGTTCTTC. Translation gives CAWSGGSGGQPNNEQFF.

The chain combines TRBV28 with TRBJ1-1, with TRBD1 matching over 11 bases. With 6 bases clipped from V and 5 bases from J, the junction kept 11 bases outside the gene matches. Germline loops: CDR1 MDHEN, CDR2 SYDVKM. This CDR3 spans 16 amino acids. The CDR3 protein is CASSRTGTGGWTEAFF. DNA for the CDR3: TGTGCCAGCAGCCGTACCGGGACAGGGGGATGGACTGAAGCTTTCTTT.

A word on this clone: At one of its ends the junction is not consistent with the germline gene, which may arise from a read error. DNA of the CDR3: TGTGCCACCAGCAGAGAAGGAAGGACGGGAAATTTT. Residues: CATSREGRTGNF. The rearrangement links TRBV15 to TRBJ1-1; D not certain. This CDR3 has 12 residues. The germline gives CDR1 LNHNV, CDR2 YYDKDF (reference sequence).

This clone showed up just once. The chain links TRBV2 to TRBJ2-3; 10 bases map to TRBD2. Germline values: CDR1 SNHLY, CDR2 FYNNEI. The V and J ends lost 6 bases and 1 base, in that order; junction bases with no gene match: 4. The CDR3 length is 15 residues. The CDR3: CASRGLAGGTDTQYF. The CDR3 nucleotides read TGTGCCAGCAGGGGGCTAGCGGGGGGCACAGATACGCAGTATTTT.

This chain uses TRBV12-3 or TRBV12-4 with TRBJ2-3; no firm D call. CDR3 length: 12 residues. The V end was cut by 6 bases, the J end by 2 bases, with 6 bases between. This CDR3 is CASRAHTDTQYF. CDR3 nucleotides: TGTGCCAGCAGGGCCCACACAGATACGCAGTATTTT.

The V gene is TRBV27, the J gene TRBJ2-7; D may be TRBD1 (5 bases). The CDR3 is 14 amino acids. Germline-derived CDR1 and CDR2 are MNHEY and SMNVEV (reference sequence). Trimming removed 6 bases at V and 1 base at J, with 13 bases between. The CDR3 reads CASRPGQYSYEQYF. The DNA for the CDR3 is TGTGCCAGCAGGCCAGGGCAGTATTCCTACGAGCAGTACTTC.

The chain uses TRBV5-1 and TRBJ2-3; no clear D. The V gene's germline CDR1 is SGHRS and CDR2 YFSETQ. The CDR3 covers 14 residues. The V and J ends lost 0 bases and 3 bases respectively, with 8 bases between them. CDR3: CASSLAESTDTQYF. CDR3 DNA sequence: TGCGCCAGCAGCTTGGCGGAGTCAACAGATACGCAGTATTTT.

This chain links TRBV19 with TRBJ2-7, with 9 bases lining up with TRBD1. The CDR3 length is 14 residues. Germline trimming cut 5 bases from V and 7 bases from J; bases unmatched to any gene: 9. CDR1 and CDR2 (germline): LNHDA, SQIVND (reference sequence). The CDR3 here is CASSAGTGREEQYF. Written as DNA, the CDR3 is TGTGCCAGTAGTGCCGGGACAGGGCGGGAAGAGCAGTACTTC. The complete variable domain, with remaining parts taken from reference TRBV19 and TRBJ2-7, reads DGGITQSPKYLFRKEGQNVTLSCEQNLNHDAMYWYRQDPGQGLRLIYYSQIVNDFQKGDIAEGYSVSREKKESFPLTVTSAQKNPTAFYLCASSAGTGREEQYFGPGTRLTVT.

This chain joins TRBV28 and TRBJ1-2, with 9 bases identical to TRBD1. The V gene's germline CDR1 is MDHEN and CDR2 SYDVKM. Trimming took 6 bases from V and 4 from J; bases not matched to a gene: 6. The CDR3 runs 14 residues. The CDR3 nucleotides are TGTGCCAGCAGACAGGGGGCGAGCGCCTATGGCTACACCTTC. Translated: CASRQGASAYGYTF.

This clone showed up just a few times. V and J are TRBV4-2 and TRBJ2-1; D unclear. The germline V gene encodes CDR1 LGHNA and CDR2 YNFKEQ. CDR3 length: 13 residues. V lost 5 bases and J 5 bases, leaving 10 bases between the germline ends. As DNA, the CDR3 is TGTGCCAGCAGCATTACAGCTGACAATGAGCAGTTCTTC. Translation: CASSITADNEQFF.

This chain connects TRBV7-2 to TRBJ1-3; TRBD1 agrees at 7 bases. J was trimmed by 0 bases and V by 5 bases; bases with no gene match: 1. CDR3 length equals 14 residues. Germline CDR1 is SGHTA and CDR2 is FQGNSA. Here the CDR3 DNA reads TGTGCCAGCAGCCCAGGGGGCTCTGGAAACACCATATATTTT. Residues: CASSPGGSGNTIYF.

For the CDR3, the DNA is TGTGCCAGCAGCTTAGGCCCGGCCGGGGGGTCAACTGGAAACACCATATATTTT. Translation: CASSLGPAGGSTGNTIYF. V usage is TRBV7-2 and J usage is TRBJ1-3; tentatively, D is TRBD1 (5 bases). This CDR3 is built from 18 residues. Germline V CDR1 and CDR2: SGHTA, FQGNSA. V lost 1 base and J 2 bases, leaving 18 bases between the germline ends.

The chain is built from TRBV28 and TRBJ1-2; D may be TRBD1 (5 bases). Germline V gene lookup returns CDR1 MDHEN and CDR2 SYDVKM. CDR3 size: 12 residues. Trimming pared 5 bases from V and 4 bases from J, leaving 8 bases between. The CDR3 is CASSGAGYGYTF. CDR3 nucleotide sequence: TGTGCCAGCAGTGGGGCAGGCTATGGCTACACCTTC.